Shown below are 15 T cell receptor beta chains from a single sample sequenced in a study of T cell responses to AZD1222 COVID-19 vaccine. The data were produced by immunoSEQ multiplex PCR, yet TCRdb's version contains in-frame clones alone and is incomplete. The sample contains some 60,000 clones, more than 60% of which appear only once. The sample in question was peripheral blood, obtained 28 days after the second AZD1222 dose. Every receptor here comes from an adult who received the AZD1222 COVID-19 vaccine.

The chain joins TRBV28 to TRBJ2-7; TRBD1 aligns across 10 bases. The CDR3 extends over 16 amino acids. The J segment lost 5 bases and the V segment lost 7 bases, leaving 14 bases of the junction unmatched. Germline V gene data show CDR1 as MDHEN and CDR2 as SYDVKM. The CDR3 DNA sequence: TGTGCCAGCACTCACTCATGGGGGGACAGGGGAAACGAGCAGTACTTC. Protein sequence: CASTHSWGDRGNEQYF. Full variable domain (outside the CDR3, taken from reference TRBV28 and TRBJ2-7): DVKVTQSSRYLVKRTGEKVFLECVQDMDHENMFWYRQDPGLGLRLIYFSYDVKMKEKGDIPEGYSVSREKKERFSLILESASTNQTSMYLCASTHSWGDRGNEQYFGPGTRLTVT.

The chain joins TRBV6-5 to TRBJ2-3, with TRBD2 matching over 8 bases. Unmatched junction bases numbered 3, after V lost 7 bases and J lost 3 bases. The CDR3 has 13 amino acids. Germline CDR1 reads MNHEY; CDR2 reads SVGAGI. The CDR3, as DNA: TGTGCCAGCAAAGTAGCGGGGACAGATACGCAGTATTTT. It codes for CASKVAGTDTQYF.

The J gene is TRBJ2-6, the V gene TRBV19; tentatively, D is TRBD1 or TRBD2 (5 bases each). The V gene's germline CDR1 is LNHDA and CDR2 SQIVND (reference sequence). The V end was cut by 11 bases, the J end by 0 bases, with 17 bases between. This CDR3 region has 16 residues. CDR3 region: CAVARGLLSGANVLTF. CDR3 nucleotides: TGTGCCGTCGCCCGGGGCCTACTCTCTGGGGCCAACGTCCTGACTTTC.

The chain combines TRBV19 with TRBJ1-4; TRBD1 is a possible D gene (5 bases). Trimming left V 5 bases short and J 4 bases short, with 14 bases between. The germline gives CDR1 LNHDA, CDR2 SQIVND (reference sequence). This CDR3 spans 15 amino acids. This chain's CDR3 is CASSAAGTVNEKLFF. DNA of the CDR3: TGTGCCAGTAGTGCCGCCGGGACGGTTAATGAAAAACTGTTTTTT.

For this clone: This may stem from a read error, because a much larger clone lies one nucleotide away. The chain is built from TRBV3-1 (or the pseudogene TRBV3-2) and TRBJ1-2; a weak D match, TRBD1 (6 bases). The germline gives CDR1 LGHDT, CDR2 YNNKEL (reference sequence). The CDR3 has 14 residues. The CDR3 sequence is CANSRNTGNYGYTF. The CDR3 nucleotides read TGTGCCAACAGCCGAAATACAGGGAACTATGGCTACACCTTC.

The CDR3 sequence is CASSLDGSTNYGYTF. The CDR3, as DNA: TGTGCCAGCAGCTTAGACGGGAGCACTAACTATGGCTACACCTTC. The chain has TRBV7-2 and TRBJ1-2; D ambiguous. This CDR3 has 15 residues. Germline V gene data show CDR1 as SGHTA and CDR2 as FQGNSA. The ends were cut back, 1 base at V and 0 bases at J, with 9 bases in the middle.

The chain uses TRBV19 and TRBJ1-2; D perhaps matches TRBD1 (5 bases). The CDR3 contains 13 residues. The ends were cut back, 3 bases at V and 4 bases at J, with 9 bases in the middle. Germline V gene sequence: CDR1 LNHDA, CDR2 SQIVND (reference sequence). CDR3 amino acids: CASSIPGTYGYTF. CDR3 bases: TGTGCCAGTAGTATCCCAGGGACCTATGGCTACACCTTC. Full variable domain (remainder filled in from reference TRBV19 and TRBJ1-2): DGGITQSPKYLFRKEGQNVTLSCEQNLNHDAMYWYRQDPGQGLRLIYYSQIVNDFQKGDIAEGYSVSREKKESFPLTVTSAQKNPTAFYLCASSIPGTYGYTFGSGTRLTVV.

The rearrangement joins TRBV28 to TRBJ2-7; TRBD2 matches at 14 bases. Germline CDR1 is MDHEN and CDR2 is SYDVKM. The CDR3 extends over 21 amino acids. The junction had 25 bases not matched to a gene; V was cut back by 6 bases and J by 6 bases. As DNA, the CDR3 is TGTGCCAGCAGCCACATACTCTTCGGGACTAGCGGGGGCTTTCCTTTTCCCGAGCAGTACTTC. Protein sequence: CASSHILFGTSGGFPFPEQYF. The variable domain in full, completed from reference TRBV28 and TRBJ2-7, reads DVKVTQSSRYLVKRTGEKVFLECVQDMDHENMFWYRQDPGLGLRLIYFSYDVKMKEKGDIPEGYSVSREKKERFSLILESASTNQTSMYLCASSHILFGTSGGFPFPEQYFGPGTRLTVT.

This chain uses TRBV9 with TRBJ2-1, with 10 bases matching TRBD2. CDR1 SGDLS and CDR2 YYNGEE come from the germline V gene. The junction had 7 bases not matched to a gene; V was cut back by 3 bases and J by 7 bases. CDR3 length: 15 residues. As DNA, the CDR3 is TGTGCCAGCAGCGCAAGGACTAGCGGTTGGAATGAGCAGTTCTTC. Its translation is CASSARTSGWNEQFF.

This clone appeared a few times. This chain uses TRBV11-3 with TRBJ1-6; no clear D gene. There are 15 residues in the CDR3. V lost 5 bases and J lost 3, with 11 bases in between. Germline-derived CDR1 and CDR2 are SGHNT and YENEEA. The CDR3 nucleotides are TGTGCCAGCAGCCCTTTCGGGGACTATAATTCACCCCTCCACTTT. Translation: CASSPFGDYNSPLHF.

The chain carries TRBV4-2 and TRBJ2-1; D is perhaps TRBD2 (5 bases). Germline CDR1 is LGHNA and CDR2 is YNFKEQ. Trimming removed 1 base at V and 8 bases at J, with 6 bases between. The CDR3 totals 12 residues. The CDR3 loop reads CASSQAGDEQFF. The CDR3 coding sequence is TGTGCCAGCAGCCAAGCCGGGGATGAGCAGTTCTTC.

V is TRBV5-6 and J is TRBJ1-1; no clear D gene. CDR3 length: 12 amino acids. Germline V lookup: CDR1 SGHDT, CDR2 YYEEEE. V lost 3 bases and J 1 base, leaving 4 bases between the germline ends. CDR3 nucleotides: TGTGCCAGCAGCTACTGGAACACTGAAGCTTTCTTT. This sequence encodes CASSYWNTEAFF.

The rearrangement uses TRBV19 and TRBJ2-5; TRBD1 is a possible D gene (7 bases). The CDR3 is 15 amino acids. Germline V CDR1 and CDR2: LNHDA, SQIVND (reference sequence). V was pared by 8 bases and J by 1 base, with 17 bases between. CDR3 nucleotides: TGTGCCAGTCGTAGCGGAGGGGGCGGCCAAGAGACCCAGTACTTC. Protein sequence: CASRSGGGGQETQYF.

The chain joins TRBV29-1 to TRBJ2-3, with 7 bases lining up with TRBD1. CDR1 is SQVTM and CDR2 is ANQGSEA in the germline V gene. The CDR3 extends over 14 amino acids. V dropped 7 bases and J dropped 0; count of bases not matched to a gene: 7. The CDR3 reads CSATTGSSTDTQYF. The CDR3 coding sequence is TGCAGCGCCACGACAGGGTCTAGCACAGATACGCAGTATTTT.

The chain is built from TRBV14 and TRBJ2-7; D gene ambiguous. Germline CDR1 reads SGHDN; CDR2 reads FVKESK. This CDR3 has 15 residues. Between the trimmed V and J ends, which lost 4 bases and 3 bases, there was a span of 16 bases. CDR3 DNA sequence: TGTGCCAGCAGCCTTGGAACTTGGACGGGCTACGAGCAGTACTTC. It translates to CASSLGTWTGYEQYF.